This paragraph reports one T cell receptor beta chain. This clonotype was counted many times. The antigen it binds to is not known. No clone much larger than this one lies a single base away; base qualities are absent. This entry is derived from a study of neurological immune-mediated disorders (dated by TCRdb to between 2019 and 2020). For the wider study: Peripheral blood TCR-beta repertoires from patients with HTLV-I-associated myelopathy (HAM/TSP), patients with multiple sclerosis, and healthy controls were compared in the study using UMI-based sequencing. Alongside PBMC samples, the set of 106 TCR-beta libraries contained longitudinal samples, technical triplicates, and paired CD4+ and CD8+ T-cell subsets that had been sorted. The cohort comprised about 71 subjects: approximately 15 HAM/TSP patients, 35 or so multiple sclerosis patients and about 20 healthy controls. Study-wide conclusions, independent of this receptor: Across subjects, expanded clones never shared an identical CDR3 amino acid sequence, which suggests that the TCR-beta repertoires in every group were private. The highest TCR clonal expansion was observed in HAM/TSP patients, whereas the lowest was observed in MS patients, even when compared with healthy controls.

Blood bank volunteers in Maryland, USA served as the healthy controls. For the sorted-subset TCR libraries, the starting material was about 930,000 sorted CD4+ or CD8+ T cells. Peripheral blood underwent Ficoll-Hypaque density gradient centrifugation to isolate PBMCs, which were then cryopreserved in liquid nitrogen. Paired sorted CD4+ and CD8+ subsets came from healthy controls, HAM/TSP patients and MS patients. cDNA synthesis used template-switch 5'RACE with a primer carrying a 10-nucleotide random unique molecular identifier tagging each TCR transcript. Every sequencing run yielded over 200 million TCR-beta sequences covering 15-18 subjects. The RNeasy kit was used for extraction of total RNA. Using the KAPA Real-time Library Amplification kit, TCR-beta VDJ regions were amplified with primers for the TCR constant region and the 5'RACE anchor. Sample indexes and Illumina adaptors were added in a first PCR, after which library yield was increased in a second PCR. After purification with Ampure beads, the TCR product of roughly 650 bp was size-selected on a 2% E-gel SizeSelection system. Library quality was checked on a Bioanalyzer, concentration was measured with Qubit, and libraries were quantified with the Kapa Library Quantification kit before pooling. Paired-end 2 x 150 bp sequencing of the libraries was performed on an Illumina HiSeq 2500. To increase sequence diversity, roughly 24-32% phiX was spiked into each library pool. Turning to the authors' computational methods: The UMI-based MiGEC pipeline processed quality-filtered reads and removed over 80% of raw TCR sequences during error correction. IMGT germline references were used for aligning VDJ genes, and each clonotype was defined as a unique CDR3 amino acid sequence together with its V-J genes. Clonal expansion, Shannon diversity and CDR3 relatedness (CalcPairwiseDistances, ClusterSamples) were evaluated with VDJtools, and phylogenetic trees were built with CLCbio workbench. Using coefficient-of-variation modelling across technical triplicates, the study counted a clone as expanded if it had at least 8 unique UMIs. TCRdb cleaned the public reads at Q25 with fastp, built clones with MiXCR and kept in-frame beta chains. When rows share a CDR3 protein, they turn into one entry using the most common DNA and genes. The authors' filters were not applied to this entry. This sample gives 40,000 to 45,000 distinct CDR3 sequences in total; over 6% of them show up just once. About 0.54% of the sample rests with the top ten.

Including the terminal cysteine and phenylalanine, the CDR3 comprises 15 residues. CDR3 DNA only is kept here, 45 bases in frame from base 1. As encoded in the germline V gene, CDR1 is SGHRS while CDR2 is YFSETQ. The V end loses 0 bases and the J end loses 3 bases, and a stretch of 10 bases separates them. Specimen: CD4+ T cells from blood. The chain is assembled from TRBV5-1 and TRBJ2-1, with TRBD1 perhaps the D gene, on 6 matching bases. The TCR comes from a woman between 35 and 50 years old in good health. In nucleotides, the sequence is TGCGCCAGCAGCTTGGAGGACAGCCACTACAATGAGCAGTTCTTC. Its protein product is CASSLEDSHYNEQFF.